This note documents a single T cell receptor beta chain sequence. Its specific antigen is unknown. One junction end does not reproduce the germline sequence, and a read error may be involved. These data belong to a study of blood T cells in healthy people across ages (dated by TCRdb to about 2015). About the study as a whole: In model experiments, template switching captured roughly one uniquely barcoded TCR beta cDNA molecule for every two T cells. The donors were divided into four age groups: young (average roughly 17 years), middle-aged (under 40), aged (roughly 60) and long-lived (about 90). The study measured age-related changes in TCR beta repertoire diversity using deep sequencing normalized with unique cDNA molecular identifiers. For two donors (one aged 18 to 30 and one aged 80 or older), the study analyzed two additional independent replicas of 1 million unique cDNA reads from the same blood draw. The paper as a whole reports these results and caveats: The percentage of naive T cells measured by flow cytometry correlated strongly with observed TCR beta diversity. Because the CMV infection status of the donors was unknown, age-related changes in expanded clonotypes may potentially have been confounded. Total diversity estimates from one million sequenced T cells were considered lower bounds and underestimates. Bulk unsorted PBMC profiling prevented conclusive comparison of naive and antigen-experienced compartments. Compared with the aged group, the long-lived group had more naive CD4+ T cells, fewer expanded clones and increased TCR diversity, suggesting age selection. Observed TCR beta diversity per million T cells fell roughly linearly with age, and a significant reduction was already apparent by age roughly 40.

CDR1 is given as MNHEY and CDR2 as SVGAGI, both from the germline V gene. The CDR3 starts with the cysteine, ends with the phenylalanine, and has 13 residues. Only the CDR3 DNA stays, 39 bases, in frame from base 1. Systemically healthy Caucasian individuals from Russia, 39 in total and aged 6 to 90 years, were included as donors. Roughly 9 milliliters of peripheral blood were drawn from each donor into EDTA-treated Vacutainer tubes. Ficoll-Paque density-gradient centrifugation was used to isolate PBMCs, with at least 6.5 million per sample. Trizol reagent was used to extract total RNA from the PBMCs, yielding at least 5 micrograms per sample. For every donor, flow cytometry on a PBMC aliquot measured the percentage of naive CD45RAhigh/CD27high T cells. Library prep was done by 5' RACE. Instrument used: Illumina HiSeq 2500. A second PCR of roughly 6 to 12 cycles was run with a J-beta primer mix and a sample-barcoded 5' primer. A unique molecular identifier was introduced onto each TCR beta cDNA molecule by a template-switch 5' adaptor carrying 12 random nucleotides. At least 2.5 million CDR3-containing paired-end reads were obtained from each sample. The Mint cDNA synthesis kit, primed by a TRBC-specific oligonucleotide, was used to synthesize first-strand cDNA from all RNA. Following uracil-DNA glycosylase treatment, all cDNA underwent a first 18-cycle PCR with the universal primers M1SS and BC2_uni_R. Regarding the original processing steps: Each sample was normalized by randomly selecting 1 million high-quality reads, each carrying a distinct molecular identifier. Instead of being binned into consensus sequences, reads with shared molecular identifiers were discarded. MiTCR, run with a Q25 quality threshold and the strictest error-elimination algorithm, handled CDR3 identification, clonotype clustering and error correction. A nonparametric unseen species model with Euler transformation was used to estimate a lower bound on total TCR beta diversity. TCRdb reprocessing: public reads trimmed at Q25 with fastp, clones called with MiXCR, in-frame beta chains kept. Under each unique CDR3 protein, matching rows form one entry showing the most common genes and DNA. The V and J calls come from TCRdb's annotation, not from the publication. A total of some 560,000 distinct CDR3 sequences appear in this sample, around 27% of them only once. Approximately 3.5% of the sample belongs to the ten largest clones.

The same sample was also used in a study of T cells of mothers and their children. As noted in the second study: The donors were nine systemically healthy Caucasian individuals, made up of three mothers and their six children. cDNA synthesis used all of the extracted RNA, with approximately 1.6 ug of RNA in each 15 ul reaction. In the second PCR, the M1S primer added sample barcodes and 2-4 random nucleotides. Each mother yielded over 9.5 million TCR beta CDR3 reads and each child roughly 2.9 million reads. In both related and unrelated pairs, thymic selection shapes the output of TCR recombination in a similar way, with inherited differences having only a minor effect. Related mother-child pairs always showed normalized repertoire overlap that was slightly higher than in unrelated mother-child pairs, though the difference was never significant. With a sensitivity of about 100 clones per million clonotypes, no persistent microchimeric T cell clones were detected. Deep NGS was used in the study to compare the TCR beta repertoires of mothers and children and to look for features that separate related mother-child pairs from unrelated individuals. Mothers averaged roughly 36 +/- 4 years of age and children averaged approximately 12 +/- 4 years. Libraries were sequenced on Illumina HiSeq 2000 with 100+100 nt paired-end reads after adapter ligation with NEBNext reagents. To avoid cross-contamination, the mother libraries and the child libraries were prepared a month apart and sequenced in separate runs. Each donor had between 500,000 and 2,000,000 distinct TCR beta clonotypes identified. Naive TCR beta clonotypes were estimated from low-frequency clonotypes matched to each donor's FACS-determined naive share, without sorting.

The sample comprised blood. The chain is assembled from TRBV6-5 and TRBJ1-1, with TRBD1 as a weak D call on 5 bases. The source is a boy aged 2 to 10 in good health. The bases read TGTGCCAGCAGTAGAGACGGGACTCTTGAAGCTTCCTTT. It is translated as CASSRDGTLEASF.